This TCR beta chain was sequenced during a study of blood T cells in healthy people across ages. Study context: Per two T cells, about one barcoded beta molecule was captured through template switching. Points from the study as a whole: Diversity estimated from one million T cells was considered an underestimate.

In regard to this clonotype: Its antigen remains unidentified.

Per-sample PBMC isolation yielded at least 6.5 million cells. Trimming at V came to 6 bases and at J to 2 bases, leaving 6 bases not matched to a gene. This CDR3 is built from 15 residues. The authors ran a second PCR of 7 to 11 cycles using a sample-barcoded 5' primer and a J-beta primer mix. TCRdb used MiXCR to reprocess the 5' RACE reads, holding one entry per CDR3 protein. This repertoire shows approximately 600,000 distinct CDR3 sequences, 58% found once; its top ten account for around 37%. This chain links TRBV12-3 or TRBV12-4 with TRBJ2-5; 10 bases agree with TRBD1. Input material: blood. The sequence was obtained from a man aged 55 to 70 in good health. The CDR3 sequence is CASRRDRGLQETQYF. In nucleotides, the CDR3 is TGTGCCAGCAGACGGGACAGGGGACTTCAAGAGACCCAGTACTTC.